This TCR beta chain originates from a study of CD8 T cells in ankylosing spondylitis. This clonotype showed up just a few times. Its antigen is not identified. One end of the junction varies from germline; a read error may be responsible. Researchers built TCR beta libraries using quantitative 5'-RACE with molecular barcodes. TCRdb processed the 5' RACE reads anew with MiXCR; each CDR3 protein has one entry. The repertoire includes roughly 230,000 distinct CDR3 sequences, 8% to 11% of them detected once, and 2% to 3% sits in the top ten. CDR3 size: 14 residues. Germline CDR1 SNHLY, CDR2 FYNNEI. Overall study results and limits: Peripheral blood held disease-linked clones only at relatively low frequency, and these were CD8+.

This clonotype was sampled from a male donor with ankylosing spondylitis or in good health (not recorded which). The V and J genes are TRBV2 and TRBJ1-5; possibly TRBD1 for D (5 bases). The sample taken for sequencing was blood, either unsorted or a sorted T cell fraction (not recorded which). The chain's CDR3 is CASREGVSNQPQHF. The CDR3 nucleotides are TGTGCCAGCAGAGAAGGGGTGAGCAATCAGCCCCAGCATTTT. Looking up the rest from reference TRBV2 and TRBJ1-5 gives the full variable domain: EPEVTQTPSHQVTQMGQEVILRCVPISNHLYFYWYRQILGQKVEFLVSFYNNEISEKSEIFDDQFSVERPDGSNFTLKIRSTKLEDSAMYFCASREGVSNQPQHFGDGTRLSIL.